The entry below gives a single T cell receptor (beta chain) sequence along with its context. Its target is unknown. They ran version v3.0 of the immunoSEQ assay at survey level. Data came from immunoSEQ multiplex PCR; TCRdb stores just in-frame clones and leaves some out. The table has more than 15,000 clones, 79% seen once; the top ten hold more than 10%. This sample stems from a study of long-term antiretroviral therapy in people with HIV. Regarding the study as a whole: The study found that diversity rose after ART but stayed below transplant donor controls. Information pertaining to ART adherence, viral resistance or therapeutic modifications was not obtained.

Each donor had at least one pre-ART and at least two post-ART PBMC samples. V was cut by 5 bases and J by 0 bases, with 11 bases left in between. Germline CDR1 reads SGHVS; CDR2 reads FNYEAQ. The CDR3 length is 14 residues. This clonotype was obtained from a woman between 35 and 50 years old with HIV. This rearrangement joins TRBV7-6 to TRBJ2-7, with D possibly matching TRBD1 (6 bases). The sample consisted of unsorted PBMCs, taken 2.3 years after starting antiretroviral therapy. The CDR3 here is CASSLGGNSYEQYF. The DNA for the CDR3 is TGTGCCAGCAGCCTAGGGGGAAACTCCTACGAGCAGTACTTC.